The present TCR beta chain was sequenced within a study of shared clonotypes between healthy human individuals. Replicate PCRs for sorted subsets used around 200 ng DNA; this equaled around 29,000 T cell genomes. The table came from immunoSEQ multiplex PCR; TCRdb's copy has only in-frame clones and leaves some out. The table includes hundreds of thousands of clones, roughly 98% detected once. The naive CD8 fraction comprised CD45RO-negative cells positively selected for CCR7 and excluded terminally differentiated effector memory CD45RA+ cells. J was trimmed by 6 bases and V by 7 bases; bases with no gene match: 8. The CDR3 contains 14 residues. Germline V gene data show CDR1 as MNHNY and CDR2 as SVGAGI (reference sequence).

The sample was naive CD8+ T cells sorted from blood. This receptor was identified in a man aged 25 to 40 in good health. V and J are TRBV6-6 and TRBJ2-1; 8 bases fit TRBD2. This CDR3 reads CASTPLSGSNEQFF. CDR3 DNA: TGTGCCAGCACCCCCCTGAGCGGGAGCAATGAGCAGTTCTTC.